This TCR beta chain was identified in a study of blood T cell repertoires in COVID-19. Looking at the study overall: PBMCs, B-cell-depleted T cells, or T cells were the source of the cDNA or gDNA that made up the material.

Looked up from germline, CDR1 is SGHRS and CDR2 is YFSETQ. CDR3 length: 15 amino acids. V was pared by 1 base and J by 6 bases, with 4 bases of the junction left unmatched. Of note for this clone: This specimen includes other DNA sequences encoding the same CDR3.

In the original processing: Scientists estimated how many nucleated cells there were by amplifying reference gene primers. Method: immunoSEQ multiplex PCR; TCRdb's copy keeps in-frame clones and lacks some. D and trimming come from the DNA, and the V and J calls and clone size come from that table. The sample lists some 330,000 clones, around 86% occurring once. The material sequenced was PBMCs or T cells enriched from blood (not recorded which). This clonotype was obtained from a woman aged 45-65 years who had recovered from COVID-19. The V and J genes are TRBV5-1 and TRBJ1-1, with 12 bases matching TRBD1. CDR3 region: CASSLKGQGASEAFF. For the CDR3, the DNA is TGCGCCAGCAGCTTGAAGGGACAGGGGGCCTCTGAAGCTTTCTTT.